This T cell receptor (beta chain) was obtained from a study of blood T cell repertoires in COVID-19. Study in general: There were acute and convalescent COVID-19 samples, and they came from the United States, Italy and Spain.

Germline lookup yields CDR1 SGHDT and CDR2 YYEEEE. The CDR3 is 14 amino acids. The V and J ends lost 4 bases and 3 bases, in that order; junction bases with no gene match: 6. Using immunoSEQ multiplex PCR, the repertoire was profiled, and TCRdb retains in-frame clones only, with some absent. The table has some 21,000 clones, over 75% seen once. Sequencing input: peripheral blood. J is TRBJ2-7 and V is TRBV5-6; 8 nucleotides align to TRBD1. The origin of this receptor is a man aged 50 to 59 with active COVID-19. CDR3 DNA sequence: TGTGCCAGCAGCCTGCTGGACAGGGACTACGAGCAGTACTTC. Protein sequence: CASSLLDRDYEQYF.